This TCR beta chain was sequenced during a study of a mutant IDH1 vaccine in newly diagnosed glioma. Looking at the study overall: Patients began vaccination 4-6 weeks after radiotherapy alone, or with temozolomide cycles. Visit timing is recorded as week 35 for V12 and week 47 for V13. Therapy received beforehand was radiotherapy, temozolomide, or both, with most patients given both.

This clone has just one count. What it binds is not known. The sample's time point: week 35, safety follow-up. In every dose of vaccine, 300 ug of mutant IDH1 20-mer peptide was given alongside topical imiquimod. Trimming shortened V by 5 bases and J by 0 bases, and 10 bases separated the two germline ends. The CDR3 sequence is 14 residues long. Germline CDR1 reads MNHNS; CDR2 reads SASEGT. Sequenced by immunoSEQ multiplex PCR; TCRdb stores in-frame clones only, minus some. Here the sample spans about 55,000 clones, around four fifths being singletons. The J gene is TRBJ1-2, the V gene TRBV6-1; D perhaps matches TRBD1 (5 bases). The sequence derives from a woman aged 18-29 years with glioma. Source: PBMCs, taken from a glioma patient whose treatment included an IDH1 peptide vaccine. The CDR3 spells CASSRDAANYGYTF. CDR3 nucleotides: TGTGCCAGCAGTCGGGACGCGGCTAACTATGGCTACACCTTC.